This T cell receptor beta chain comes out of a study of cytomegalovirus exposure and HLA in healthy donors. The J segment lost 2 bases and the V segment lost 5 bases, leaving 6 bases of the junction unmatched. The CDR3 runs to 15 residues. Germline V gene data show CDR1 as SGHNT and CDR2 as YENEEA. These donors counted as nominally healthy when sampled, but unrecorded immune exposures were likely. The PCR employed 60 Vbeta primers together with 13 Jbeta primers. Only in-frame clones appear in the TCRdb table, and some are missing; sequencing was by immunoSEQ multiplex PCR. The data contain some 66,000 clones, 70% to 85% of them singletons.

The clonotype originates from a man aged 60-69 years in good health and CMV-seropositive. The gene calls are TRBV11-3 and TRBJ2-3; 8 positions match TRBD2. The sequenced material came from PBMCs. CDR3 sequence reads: CASSVVTSDTDTQYF. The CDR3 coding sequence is TGTGCCAGCAGCGTCGTGACTAGCGACACAGATACGCAGTATTTT.